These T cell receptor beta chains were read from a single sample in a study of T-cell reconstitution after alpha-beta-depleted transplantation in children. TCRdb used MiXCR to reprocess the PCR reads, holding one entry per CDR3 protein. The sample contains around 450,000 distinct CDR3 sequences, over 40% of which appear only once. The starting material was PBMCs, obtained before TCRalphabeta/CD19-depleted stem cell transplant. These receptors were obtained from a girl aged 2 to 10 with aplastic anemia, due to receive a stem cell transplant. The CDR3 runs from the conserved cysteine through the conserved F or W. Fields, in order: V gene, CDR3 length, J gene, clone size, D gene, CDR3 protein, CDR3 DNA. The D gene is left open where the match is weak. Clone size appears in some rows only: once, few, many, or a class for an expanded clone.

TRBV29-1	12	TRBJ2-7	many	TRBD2	CSVRSGRAEQYF	TGCAGCGTGCGGTCAGGGAGGGCCGAGCAGTACTTC
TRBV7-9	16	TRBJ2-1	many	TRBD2	CASSLSSGRAVNEQFF	TGTGCCAGCAGCTTATCGAGCGGGAGGGCCGTGAATGAGCAGTTCTTC
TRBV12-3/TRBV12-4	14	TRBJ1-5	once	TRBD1	CASRGQGASQPQHF	TGTGCCAGCAGAGGACAGGGGGCGAGTCAGCCCCAGCATTTT
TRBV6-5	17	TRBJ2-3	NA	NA	CASSYMGVAQSTDTQYF	TGTGCCAGCAGTTACATGGGGGTGGCCCAGAGCACAGATACGCAGTATTTT
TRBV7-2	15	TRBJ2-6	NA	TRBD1	CASSKQGPGANVLTF	TGTGCCAGCAGCAAACAGGGGCCTGGGGCCAACGTCCTGACTTTC
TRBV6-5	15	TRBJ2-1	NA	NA	CASSYLGRRNNEQFF	TGTGCCAGCAGTTATTTGGGCAGACGGAACAATGAGCAGTTCTTC
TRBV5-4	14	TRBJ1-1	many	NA	CASSLGLMNTEAFF	TGTGCCAGCAGCCTGGGACTCATGAACACTGAAGCTTTCTTT
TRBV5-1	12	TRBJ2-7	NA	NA	CASSQGSYEQYF	TGCGCCAGCAGTCAGGGCTCCTACGAGCAGTACTTC
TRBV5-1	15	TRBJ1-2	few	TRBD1	CASSLGQGVYNGYTF	TGCGCCAGCAGCTTGGGACAGGGAGTGTACAATGGCTACACCTTC
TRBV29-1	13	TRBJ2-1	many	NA	CSVESGSYNEQFF	TGCAGCGTTGAATCCGGCTCCTACAATGAGCAGTTCTTC
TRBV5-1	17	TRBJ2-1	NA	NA	CASSWSSGKSSYNEQFF	TGCGCCAGCAGCTGGTCGAGCGGAAAGAGCTCCTACAATGAGCAGTTCTTC
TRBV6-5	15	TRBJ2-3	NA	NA	CASSYGASRADTQYF	TGTGCCAGCAGTTACGGGGCTAGCAGAGCAGATACGCAGTATTTT
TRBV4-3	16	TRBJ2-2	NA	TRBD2	CASSQGPGLAGGELFF	TGCGCCAGCAGCCAAGGACCGGGACTAGCGGGCGGGGAGCTGTTTTTT
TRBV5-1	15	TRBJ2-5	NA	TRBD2	CASSSPGLSRETQYF	TGCGCCAGCAGTTCACCGGGACTAAGTCGAGAGACCCAGTACTTC
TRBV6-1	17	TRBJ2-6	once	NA	CASSDSSRTGGANVLTF	TGTGCCAGCAGCGATTCGTCTCGCACGGGAGGGGCCAACGTCCTGACTTTC
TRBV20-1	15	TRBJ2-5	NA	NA	CSASPFTGPLKTQYF	TGCAGTGCCAGTCCTTTTACAGGGCCCTTAAAGACCCAGTACTTC
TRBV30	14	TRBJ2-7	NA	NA	CALSGQGIIYEQYF	TGTGCCTTGAGCGGGCAGGGGATAATCTACGAGCAGTACTTC
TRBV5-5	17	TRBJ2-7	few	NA	CASSLALWRGRPYEQYF	TGTGCCAGCAGCTTGGCCTTGTGGAGGGGGCGGCCCTACGAGCAGTACTTC
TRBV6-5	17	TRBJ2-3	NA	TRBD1	CASSSLLDRGGTDTQYF	TGTGCCAGCAGTTCCCTGTTGGACAGGGGTGGGACAGATACGCAGTATTTT
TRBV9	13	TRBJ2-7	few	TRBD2	CASSVGGEDEQYF	TGTGCCAGCAGCGTTGGGGGGGAGGACGAGCAGTACTTC
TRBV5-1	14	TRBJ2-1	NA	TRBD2	CASRPTSGRGEQFF	TGCGCCAGCAGACCGACTAGCGGGAGGGGTGAGCAGTTCTTC
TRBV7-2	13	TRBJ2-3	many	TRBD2	CASSGLVRDTQYF	TGTGCCAGCAGCGGACTAGTTCGAGATACGCAGTATTTT
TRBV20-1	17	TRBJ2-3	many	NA	CSARDAEVGGATDTQYF	TGCAGTGCTAGAGATGCGGAAGTCGGGGGAGCCACAGATACGCAGTATTTT
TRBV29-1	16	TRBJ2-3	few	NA	CSVEVLRERGSDTQYF	TGCAGCGTTGAAGTTCTCCGGGAACGAGGTTCAGATACGCAGTATTTT
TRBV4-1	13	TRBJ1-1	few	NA	CASSQFRVTEAFF	TGCGCCAGCAGCCAATTCAGGGTCACTGAAGCTTTCTTT
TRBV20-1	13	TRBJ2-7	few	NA	CSARFASLYEQYF	TGCAGTGCTAGATTTGCTAGCCTCTACGAGCAGTACTTC
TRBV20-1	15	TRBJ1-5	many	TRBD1	CSATTRDRGEEPQHF	TGCAGTGCTACAACACGGGACAGGGGAGAGGAGCCCCAGCATTTT
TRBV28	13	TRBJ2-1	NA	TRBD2	CASILSGNNEQFF	TGTGCCAGCATCCTTAGCGGGAACAATGAGCAGTTCTTC
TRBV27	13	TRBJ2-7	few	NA	CASSTTGSYEQYF	TGTGCCAGCAGCACGACAGGTTCCTACGAGCAGTACTTC
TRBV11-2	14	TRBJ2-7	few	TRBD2	CASSQGTSAYEQYF	TGTGCCAGCAGCCAAGGGACTAGTGCCTACGAGCAGTACTTC
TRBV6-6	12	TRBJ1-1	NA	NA	CASSLTGIEAFF	TGTGCCAGCAGTTTGACAGGTATTGAAGCTTTCTTT
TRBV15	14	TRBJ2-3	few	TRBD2	CATLLAGGADTQYF	TGTGCCACCTTACTAGCGGGAGGCGCAGATACGCAGTATTTT
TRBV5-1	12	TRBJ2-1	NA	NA	CASSLGPGEQFF	TGCGCCAGCAGCTTAGGACCCGGTGAGCAGTTCTTC
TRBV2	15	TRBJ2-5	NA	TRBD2	CASSVTSGGGETQYF	TGTGCCAGCAGTGTGACTAGCGGGGGAGGAGAGACCCAGTACTTC
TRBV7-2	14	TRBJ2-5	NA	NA	CASSLGGSPGTQYF	TGTGCCAGCAGCTTAGGCGGATCGCCGGGGACCCAGTACTTC
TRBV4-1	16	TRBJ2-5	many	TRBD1	CASSRRTGDYAETQYF	TGCGCCAGCAGCCGTAGAACAGGGGATTATGCGGAGACCCAGTACTTC
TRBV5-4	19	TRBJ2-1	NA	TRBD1	CASSFRDRVTASSYNEQFF	TGTGCCAGCAGCTTTCGGGACAGGGTAACCGCCTCCTCCTACAATGAGCAGTTCTTC